This T cell receptor (beta chain) was sequenced during a study of graft-versus-host responses after intestinal transplantation. Overall study: All of the recipients had induction that used anti-thymocyte globulin, then tacrolimus and steroids for about 3 years. The study's findings and limits: GvH clonotypes were identified within recipient marrow, with a subset emerging first in ileum or blood. Allografts of patients with graft-donor T cell macrochimerism showed high graft-versus-host to host-versus-graft clone ratios.

Produced via immunoSEQ multiplex PCR; TCRdb's table is partial and in-frame only. Altogether about 86,000 clones are present, around 83% being singletons, with the ten largest covering roughly a sixth. Details on this clone: What it binds is unknown.

This TCR came from a human donor who received an intestinal transplant. The starting material was unstimulated CD8+ T cells sorted from spleen or lymph node cells, obtained before intestinal transplant.

The CDR3 protein is CASSRGANTEAFF. The CDR3 bases are TGCGCCAGCAGCCGAGGGGCGAACACTGAAGCTTTCTTT. The chain uses TRBV4-1 and TRBJ1-1, with a weak D call TRBD1 (5 bases). Germline V lookup: CDR1 MGHRA, CDR2 YSYEKL. The ends were cut back, 4 bases at V and 1 base at J, with 7 bases in the middle. The length of the CDR3 is 13 residues.